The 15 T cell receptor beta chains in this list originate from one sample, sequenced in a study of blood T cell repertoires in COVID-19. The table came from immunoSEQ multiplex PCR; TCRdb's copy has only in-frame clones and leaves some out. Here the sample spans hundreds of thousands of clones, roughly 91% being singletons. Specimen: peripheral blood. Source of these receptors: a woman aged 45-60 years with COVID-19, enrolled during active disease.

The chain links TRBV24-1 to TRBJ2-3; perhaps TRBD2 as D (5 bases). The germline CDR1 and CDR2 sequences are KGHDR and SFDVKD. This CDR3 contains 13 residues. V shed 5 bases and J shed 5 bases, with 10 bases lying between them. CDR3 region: CATSAEAEDTQYF. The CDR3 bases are TGTGCCACCAGTGCGGAGGCGGAAGATACGCAGTATTTT.

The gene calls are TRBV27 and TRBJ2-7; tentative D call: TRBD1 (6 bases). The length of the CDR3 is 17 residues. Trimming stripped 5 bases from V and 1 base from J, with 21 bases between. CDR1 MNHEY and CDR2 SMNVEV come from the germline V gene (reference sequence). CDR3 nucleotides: TGTGCCAGCAGTCCCTCAGGGTCCCTAGGGGGTTCCTACGAGCAGTACTTC. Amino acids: CASSPSGSLGGSYEQYF.

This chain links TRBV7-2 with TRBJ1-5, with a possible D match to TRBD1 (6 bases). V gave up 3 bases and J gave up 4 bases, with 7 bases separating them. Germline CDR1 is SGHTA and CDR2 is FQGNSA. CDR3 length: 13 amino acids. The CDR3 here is CASSFQGNQPQHF. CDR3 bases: TGTGCCAGCAGCTTCCAGGGGAATCAGCCCCAGCATTTT.

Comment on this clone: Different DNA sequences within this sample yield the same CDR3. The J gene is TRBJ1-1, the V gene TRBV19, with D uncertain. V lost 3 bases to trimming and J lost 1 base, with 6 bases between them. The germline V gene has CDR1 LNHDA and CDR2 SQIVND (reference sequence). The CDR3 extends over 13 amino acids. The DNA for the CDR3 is TGTGCCAGTAGTATGACTGAGAACACTGAAGCTTTCTTT. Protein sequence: CASSMTENTEAFF. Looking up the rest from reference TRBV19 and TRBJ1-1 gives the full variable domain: DGGITQSPKYLFRKEGQNVTLSCEQNLNHDAMYWYRQDPGQGLRLIYYSQIVNDFQKGDIAEGYSVSREKKESFPLTVTSAQKNPTAFYLCASSMTENTEAFFGQGTRLTVV.

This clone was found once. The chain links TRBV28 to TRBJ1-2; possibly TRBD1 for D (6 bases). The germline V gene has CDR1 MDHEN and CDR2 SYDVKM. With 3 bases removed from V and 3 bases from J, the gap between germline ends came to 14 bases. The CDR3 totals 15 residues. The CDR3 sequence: CASSFQGSLDYGYTF. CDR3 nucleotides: TGTGCCAGCAGTTTCCAGGGGTCCTTAGACTATGGCTACACCTTC.

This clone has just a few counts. This chain's CDR3 is CATSYGPQQAPNYGYTF. The CDR3 bases are TGTGCCACCAGCTACGGGCCGCAACAGGCCCCTAACTATGGCTACACCTTC. The chain is built from TRBV15 and TRBJ1-2; a weak D match, TRBD1 (5 bases). V lost 5 bases and J lost 0, with 19 bases in between. The CDR3 runs 17 residues. CDR1 is LNHNV, CDR2 YYDKDF, per germline (reference sequence).

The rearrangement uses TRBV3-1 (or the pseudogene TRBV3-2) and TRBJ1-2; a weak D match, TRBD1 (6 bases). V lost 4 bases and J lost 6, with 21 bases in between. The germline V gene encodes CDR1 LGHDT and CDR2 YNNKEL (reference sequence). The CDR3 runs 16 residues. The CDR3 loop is CASSPYLGPQGNGYTF. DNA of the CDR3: TGTGCCAGCAGCCCCTACTTGGGCCCTCAGGGGAATGGCTACACCTTC.

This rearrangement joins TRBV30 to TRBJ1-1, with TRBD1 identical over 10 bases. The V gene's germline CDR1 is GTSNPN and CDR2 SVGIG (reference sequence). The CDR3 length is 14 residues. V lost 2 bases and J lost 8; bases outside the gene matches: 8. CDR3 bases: TGTGCCTGGAGTTTGGGGACAGGGGATGCAGAAGCTTTCTTT. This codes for CAWSLGTGDAEAFF.

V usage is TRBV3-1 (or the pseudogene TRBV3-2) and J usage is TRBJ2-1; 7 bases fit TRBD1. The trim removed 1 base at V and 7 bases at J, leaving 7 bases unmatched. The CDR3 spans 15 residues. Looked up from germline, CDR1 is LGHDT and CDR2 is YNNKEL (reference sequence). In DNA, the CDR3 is TGTGCCAGCAGCCAAGGGGGACAGCATAGGAATGAGCAGTTCTTC. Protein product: CASSQGGQHRNEQFF.

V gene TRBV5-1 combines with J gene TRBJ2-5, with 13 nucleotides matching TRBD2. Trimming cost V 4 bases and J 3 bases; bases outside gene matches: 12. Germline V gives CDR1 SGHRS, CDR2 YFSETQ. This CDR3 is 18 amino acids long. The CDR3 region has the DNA TGCGCCAGCAGCCGGATCTTTAGCGGGACTAGCGGGAAAGAGACCCAGTACTTC. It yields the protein CASSRIFSGTSGKETQYF. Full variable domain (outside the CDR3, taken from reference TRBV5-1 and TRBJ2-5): KAGVTQTPRYLIKTRGQQVTLSCSPISGHRSVSWYQQTPGQGLQFLFEYFSETQRNKGNFPGRFSGRQFSNSRSEMNVSTLELGDSALYLCASSRIFSGTSGKETQYFGPGTRLLVL.

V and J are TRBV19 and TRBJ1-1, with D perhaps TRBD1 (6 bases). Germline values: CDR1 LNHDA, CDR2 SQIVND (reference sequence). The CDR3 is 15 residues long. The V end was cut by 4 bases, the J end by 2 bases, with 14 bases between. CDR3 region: CASSTRPDSNTEAFF. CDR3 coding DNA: TGTGCCAGTAGTACCCGGCCGGACAGCAACACTGAAGCTTTCTTT.

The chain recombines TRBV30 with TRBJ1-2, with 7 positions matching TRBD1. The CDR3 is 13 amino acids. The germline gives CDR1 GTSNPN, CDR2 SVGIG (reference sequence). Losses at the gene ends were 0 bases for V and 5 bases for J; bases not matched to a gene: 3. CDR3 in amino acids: CAWSVARGYGYTF. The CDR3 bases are TGTGCCTGGAGTGTAGCCAGGGGGTATGGCTACACCTTC.

Here the CDR3 reads CASSGGEGRVNTEAFF. The CDR3 coding sequence is TGTGCCAGCAGCGGGGGTGAAGGGCGGGTGAACACTGAAGCTTTCTTT. V gene TRBV9 combines with J gene TRBJ1-1; D gene uncertain. V was cut by 3 bases and J by 0 bases, with 15 bases left in between. CDR3 size: 16 residues. The germline V gene has CDR1 SGDLS and CDR2 YYNGEE.

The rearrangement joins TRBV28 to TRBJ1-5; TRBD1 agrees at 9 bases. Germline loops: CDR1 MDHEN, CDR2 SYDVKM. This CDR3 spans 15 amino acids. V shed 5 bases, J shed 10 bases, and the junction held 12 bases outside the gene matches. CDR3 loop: CASSGGQGSISPQHF. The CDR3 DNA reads TGTGCCAGCAGTGGGGGACAGGGCTCAATCAGCCCCCAGCATTTT.

DNA of the CDR3: TGTGCCAGCAGCTTATTTGCTAGCGGGGGGGGTGAGCAGTTCTTC. Protein: CASSLFASGGGEQFF. This chain links TRBV11-2 with TRBJ2-1; 12 nucleotides align to TRBD2. This CDR3 has 15 residues. CDR1 and CDR2 (germline): SGHAT, FQNNGV. V lost 2 bases to trimming and J lost 9 bases; unmatched junction nucleotides: 5.